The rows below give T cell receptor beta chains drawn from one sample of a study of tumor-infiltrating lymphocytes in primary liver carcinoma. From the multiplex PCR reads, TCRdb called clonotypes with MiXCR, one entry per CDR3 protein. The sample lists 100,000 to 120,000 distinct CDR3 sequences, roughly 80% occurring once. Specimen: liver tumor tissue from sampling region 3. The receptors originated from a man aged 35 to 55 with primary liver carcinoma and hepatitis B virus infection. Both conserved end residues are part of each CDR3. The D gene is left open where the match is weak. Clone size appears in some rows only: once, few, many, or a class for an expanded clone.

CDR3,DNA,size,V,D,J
CAGSPVARETQYF,TGTGCCGGCTCACCGGTAGCGAGAGAGACCCAGTACTTC,-,TRBV18,-,TRBJ2-5
CANSLSGVVSTYEQYF,TGTGCCAACAGCTTGTCGGGGGTAGTTAGCACCTACGAGCAGTACTTC,-,TRBV5-6,-,TRBJ2-7
CSAGAKGGGAFF,TGCAGCGCTGGCGCCAAAGGTGGGGGAGCTTTCTTT,-,TRBV29-1,-,TRBJ1-1
CASRLGAGELFF,TGTGCCAGCAGGCTGGGGGCCGGGGAGCTGTTTTTT,many,TRBV7-9,-,TRBJ2-2
CASSSTSGPTYEEYF,TGTGCCAGCAGCTCTACTAGTGGGCCTACCTACGAGGAGTACTTC,-,TRBV5-4,-,TRBJ2-7
CASKSGQGISYEQYF,TGTGCCAGCAAATCGGGACAGGGGATCTCCTACGAGCAGTATTTC,-,TRBV12-3/TRBV12-4,TRBD1,TRBJ2-7
CSATSLSYNEQFF,TGTAGCGCCACCTCCCTCTCCTACAATGAGCAGTTCTTC,-,TRBV29-1,-,TRBJ2-1
CNVLRTGVKGEQFF,TGCAATGTTCTCCGGACAGGGGTGAAGGGTGAGCAGTTCTTC,-,TRBV29-1,TRBD1,TRBJ2-1
CASSLRCTGENEQFF,TGTGCAAGCAGCTTACGATGTACAGGGGAAAACGAGCAGTTCTTC,-,TRBV11-2,TRBD1,TRBJ2-1
CASSPMAGQYF,TGTGCCAGCAGCCCAATGGCTGGGCAGTACTTC,-,TRBV2,-,TRBJ2-7
CTSSYEAGDQPQHF,TGTACCAGCAGTTACGAGGCAGGGGATCAGCCCCAACATTTT,-,TRBV6-6,-,TRBJ1-5
CASSLTTGSPLHF,TGTGCCAGTAGTTTGACAACGGGGTCACCCCTCCACTTT,-,TRBV12-3/TRBV12-4,-,TRBJ1-6
CASSFPGTSGIKNIRYF,TGTGCCAGCAGCTTTCCCGGGACTAGTGGGATCAAAAACATCCGGTACTTC,-,TRBV11-1,TRBD2,TRBJ2-4
CASSLDPGERGYAF,TGTGCCAGCAGCTTAGATCCGGGGGAGAGGGGCTACGCCTTC,-,TRBV7-2,-,TRBJ1-2
CASSPDRGSEQFF,TGTGCCAGCAGCCCCGACAGGGGGAGTGAGCAGTTCTTC,-,TRBV11-2,TRBD1,TRBJ2-1
CASRLGISNDEQFF,TGTGCCAGCAGATTAGGCATCTCGAACGATGAGCAGTTCTTC,once,TRBV11-3,-,TRBJ2-1
CASSLVFSDGSHTNTGELFF,TGTGCCAGCAGCTTAGTATTCAGTGACGGGAGCCATACGAACACCGGGGAGCTGTTTTTT,once,TRBV5-6,-,TRBJ2-2
CTSNEIRDNYGYTF,TGTACCAGCAATGAAATTCGGGATAACTATGGCTACACCTTC,-,TRBV6-1,-,TRBJ1-2
CASTEGDWLSSGELFF,TGTGCCAGCACCGAGGGGGACTGGTTATCGTCCGGGGAGCTGTTTTTT,-,TRBV6-5,-,TRBJ2-2
CTSSPSGTNYGCTF,-,-,TRBV12-3/TRBV12-4,-,TRBJ1-2
CASSLRGNNEKLFF,TGCGCCAGCAGCCTGCGGGGGAATAATGAAAAACTGTTTTTT,many,TRBV5-1,-,TRBJ1-4
CAWSVLETGTIQYF,TGTGCATGGAGTGTACTCGAGACAGGGACCATTCAGTACTTC,-,TRBV30,TRBD1,TRBJ2-4
CATRGQGAHVQFF,TGTGCAACACGGGGACAGGGGGCGCATGTGCAGTTCTTC,-,TRBV24-1,TRBD1,TRBJ2-1
CASSYSRVPNQLQHF,TGTGCCAGCAGTTACTCGAGGGTCCCCAATCAGCTCCAGCACTTT,-,TRBV6-2/TRBV6-3,-,TRBJ1-5
CASSPSTGLNCGYSF,TGCGCCAGCAGCCCGTCCACTGGACTCAACTGTGGCTACTCCTTC,-,TRBV4-1,-,TRBJ1-2
CGTPASSETGANVLTF,TGCGGCACCCCTGCGAGTAGCGAAACAGGGGCCAACGTCCTGACTTTC,-,TRBV10-1,-,TRBJ2-6
CSVLDRVNQVEQYF,TGCAGCGTCCTAGACAGGGTGAATCAGGTTGAGCAGTACTTC,-,TRBV29-1,TRBD1,TRBJ2-7
CASSCTGPFSWELFF,TGTGCCAGCAGCTGTACTGGACCTTTCTCCTGGGAGCTGTTTTTT,-,TRBV11-1,-,TRBJ2-2
CASSEAVGGRETLYF,TGTGCCAGTAGTGAAGCGGTGGGCGGCCGAGAGACCCTGTACTTC,-,TRBV6-1,-,TRBJ2-5
CANSIPSARDTEALF,TGTGCCAACAGTATTCCGTCGGCGCGGGACACTGAAGCTCTCTTC,-,TRBV6-6,-,TRBJ1-1
CASSLGFGNEASF,TGTGCCAGTAGCTTAGGTTTCGGCAATGAAGCTTCCTTT,-,TRBV11-3,-,TRBJ1-1
CASSIELSGSHGETQYF,TGTGCCAGTAGTATAGAATTGAGCGGGAGCCACGGGGAGACCCAGTACTTC,-,TRBV19,TRBD2,TRBJ2-5
CSARRSGRALTDTQYF,TGCAGTGCTCGAAGAAGCGGGAGGGCCCTTACAGATACGCAGTATTTT,many,TRBV20-1,TRBD2,TRBJ2-3
CASGASNEQFF,TGTGCCAGCGGAGCCAGTAATGAGCAGTTCTTC,-,TRBV28,-,TRBJ2-1
CAITTGGLGTTIYF,TGTGCCATCACCACCGGGGGTCTTGGAACCACCATATATTTT,-,TRBV6-6,-,TRBJ1-3
CATQRPRSVANVLTF,TGTGCCACCCAGCGGCCGCGCTCTGTGGCCAACGTTCTGACATTC,-,TRBV11-2,-,TRBJ2-6
CARSPRRYNEQFF,TGTGCAAGAAGCCCCCGGAGGTACAATGAGCAGTTCTTC,once,TRBV11-1,-,TRBJ2-1
CASKPSTDIQYF,TGTGCCAGCAAGCCCAGCACAGATATACAATATTTT,-,TRBV6-1,-,TRBJ2-3
CASSGRQTCEQYF,TGTGCCAGCAGTGGAAGACAGACCTGCGAGCAGTACTTC,-,TRBV6-1,-,TRBJ2-7
CARSLSGGNTIYF,TGTGCCAGGAGTTTATCTGGCGGAAACACCATATATTTT,-,TRBV12-3/TRBV12-4,-,TRBJ1-3
CASSPVWGRATNEQYF,TGTGCCAGCAGCCCAGTGTGGGGGCGAGCTACCAACGAGCAGTACTTC,-,TRBV11-2,-,TRBJ2-7
CASSVDGSGGEQYF,TGTGCCAGCAGTGTCGACGGGAGCGGGGGCGAGCAGTATTTC,few,TRBV6-1,TRBD2,TRBJ2-7
CAISESTEQELFF,TGTGCCATCAGTGAGTCGACGGAACAGGAGCTGTTCTTC,-,TRBV10-3,-,TRBJ2-1
CSFRTASFQETQYF,TGCAGCTTTAGGACAGCATCGTTTCAAGAGACCCAGTACTTC,medium-sized,TRBV29-1,-,TRBJ2-5
CASSYSLRGTYGYTF,TGTGCCAGCAGTTACTCGTTGCGGGGAACCTATGGCTACACCTTC,many,TRBV6-5,-,TRBJ1-2
CTNSQDLAGGRIIETQYF,TGTACCAACAGCCAAGATCTAGCGGGAGGGCGAATTATAGAGACCCAGTACTTC,-,TRBV4-2,TRBD2,TRBJ2-5
CASRSTTGGNTDTQYF,TGTGCCAGCAGGTCGACAACTGGCGGGAACACAGATACACAGTATTTT,-,TRBV12-3/TRBV12-4,-,TRBJ2-3
CASSFPGAGEAKNIQYF,TGTGCCAGCAGCTTTCCCGGGGCTGGCGAGGCCAAAAACATTCAGTACTTC,-,TRBV11-1,-,TRBJ2-4
CISTKGVEQYF,TGTATCAGCACAAAAGGGGTTGAGCAGTATTTC,-,TRBV11-2,-,TRBJ2-7
CASSPSIIQPQHF,TGTGCCAGCTCTCCAAGCATTATTCAGCCCCAGCATTTT,-,TRBV18,-,TRBJ1-5
CSAGEPRETQYF,TGCAGTGCCGGGGAGCCCCGCGAGACCCAGTACTTC,-,TRBV20-1,-,TRBJ2-5
CVNNLRLAGGPGELFF,TGTGTCAACAATTTAAGACTAGCGGGAGGACCCGGGGAGCTGTTTTTT,-,TRBV13,TRBD2,TRBJ2-2
CTSSPQGDSSYEPYF,TGTACCAGCAGTCCCCAGGGGGATAGCTCCTACGAGCCGTACTTC,-,TRBV6-5,TRBD1,TRBJ2-7
CATKGDSFYEQYF,TGTGCCACCAAGGGAGATAGTTTCTACGAGCAGTACTTC,-,TRBV15,-,TRBJ2-7